This T cell receptor beta chain was sequenced during a study of T cell responses to AZD1222 COVID-19 vaccine. General study results and limits: Within unmutated variant regions lay the reported targets of nearly half of spike-specific TCRs. At study baseline, merely about 6 AZD1222 recipients were seropositive.

CDR3 length: 16 residues. Germline lookup yields CDR1 SQVTM and CDR2 ANQGSEA. V was pared by 3 bases and J by 1 base, with 8 bases of the junction left unmatched. TCRdb's table, derived via immunoSEQ multiplex PCR, lists solely in-frame clones and lacks some. The data show about 57,000 clones, with 85% seen just once and roughly 19% held by the top ten. To note about this clone: Its antigen is unidentified.

The sequences come from peripheral blood, collected on day 0 of AZD1222 vaccination. The TCR was taken from an adult in good health. This chain uses TRBV29-1 with TRBJ2-2; 7 bases are shared with TRBD1. The CDR3 region has the DNA TGCAGCGTTGACGCTGAAGGACAGGTGAACACCGGGGAGCTGTTTTTT. This codes for CSVDAEGQVNTGELFF.